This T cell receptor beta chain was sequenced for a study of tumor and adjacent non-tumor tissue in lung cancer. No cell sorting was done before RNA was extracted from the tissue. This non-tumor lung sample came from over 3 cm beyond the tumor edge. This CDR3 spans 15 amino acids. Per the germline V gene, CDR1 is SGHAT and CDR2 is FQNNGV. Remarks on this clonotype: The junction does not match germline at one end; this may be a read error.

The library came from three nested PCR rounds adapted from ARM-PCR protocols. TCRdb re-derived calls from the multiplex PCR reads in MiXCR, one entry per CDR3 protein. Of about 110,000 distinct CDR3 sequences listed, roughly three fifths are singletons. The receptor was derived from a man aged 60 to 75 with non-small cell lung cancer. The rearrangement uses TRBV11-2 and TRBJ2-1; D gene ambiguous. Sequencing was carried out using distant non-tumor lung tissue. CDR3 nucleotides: TGTGTCAGCAGCTTAGTTGTGACGCGAGGAAATGAGCAGTTCTTC. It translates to CVSSLVVTRGNEQFF.